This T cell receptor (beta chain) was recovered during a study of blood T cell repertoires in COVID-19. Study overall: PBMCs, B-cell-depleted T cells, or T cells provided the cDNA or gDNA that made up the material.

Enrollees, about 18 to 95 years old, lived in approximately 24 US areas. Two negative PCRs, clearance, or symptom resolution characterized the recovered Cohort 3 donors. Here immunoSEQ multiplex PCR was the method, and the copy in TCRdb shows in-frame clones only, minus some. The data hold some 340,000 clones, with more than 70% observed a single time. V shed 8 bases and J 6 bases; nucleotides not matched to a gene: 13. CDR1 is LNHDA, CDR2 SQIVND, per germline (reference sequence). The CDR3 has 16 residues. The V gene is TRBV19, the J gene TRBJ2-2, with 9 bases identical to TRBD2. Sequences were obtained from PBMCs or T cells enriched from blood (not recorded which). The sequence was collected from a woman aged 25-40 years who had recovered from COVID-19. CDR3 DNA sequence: TGTGCCAGTCATAACCCTGCGGGGGGGCAGGCCGGGGAGCTGTTTTTT. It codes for CASHNPAGGQAGELFF. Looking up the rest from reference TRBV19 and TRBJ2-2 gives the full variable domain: DGGITQSPKYLFRKEGQNVTLSCEQNLNHDAMYWYRQDPGQGLRLIYYSQIVNDFQKGDIAEGYSVSREKKESFPLTVTSAQKNPTAFYLCASHNPAGGQAGELFFGEGSRLTVL.